This T cell receptor (beta chain) stems from a study of blood T cell repertoires in COVID-19. Study-wide context: Acute and convalescent COVID-19 specimens originated in the United States, Italy and Spain. Sources were T cells, B-cell-depleted T cells, or PBMCs; the material itself was cDNA or gDNA.

Under the authors' procedure: Researchers report that nucleated cell counts were estimated from reference gene primer amplification. Using immunoSEQ multiplex PCR, the repertoire was profiled, and TCRdb retains in-frame clones only, with some absent. That table gives V, J and clone size, and the DNA gave D and trimming. The sample consists of over 75,000 clones, roughly four fifths of them appearing once. Germline assignment: CDR1 LGHDT and CDR2 YNNKEL (reference sequence). This CDR3 region has 16 residues. V lost 4 bases, J lost 1 base, and 16 bases lay in between. The clonotype was recovered from an elderly woman with acute or convalescent COVID-19. The chain links TRBV3-1 (or the pseudogene TRBV3-2) to TRBJ2-5; TRBD2 might be the D (6 bases). The specimen was peripheral blood. The CDR3 reads CASSRREVQRQETQYF. For the CDR3, the DNA is TGTGCCAGCAGCCGTAGGGAGGTCCAGCGCCAAGAGACCCAGTACTTC.